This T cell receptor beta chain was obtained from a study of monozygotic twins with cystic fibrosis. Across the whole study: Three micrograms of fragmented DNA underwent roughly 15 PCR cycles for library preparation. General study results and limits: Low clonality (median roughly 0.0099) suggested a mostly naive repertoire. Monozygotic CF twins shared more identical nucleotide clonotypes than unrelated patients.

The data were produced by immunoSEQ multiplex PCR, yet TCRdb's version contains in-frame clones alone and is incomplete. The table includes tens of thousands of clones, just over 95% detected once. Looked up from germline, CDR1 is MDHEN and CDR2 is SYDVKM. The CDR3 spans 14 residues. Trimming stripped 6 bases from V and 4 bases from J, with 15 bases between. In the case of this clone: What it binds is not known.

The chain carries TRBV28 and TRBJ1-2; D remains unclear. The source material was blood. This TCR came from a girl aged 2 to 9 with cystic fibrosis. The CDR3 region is CASSLPVPPYGYTF. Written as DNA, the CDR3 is TGTGCCAGCAGCCTCCCCGTCCCTCCCTATGGCTACACCTTC.